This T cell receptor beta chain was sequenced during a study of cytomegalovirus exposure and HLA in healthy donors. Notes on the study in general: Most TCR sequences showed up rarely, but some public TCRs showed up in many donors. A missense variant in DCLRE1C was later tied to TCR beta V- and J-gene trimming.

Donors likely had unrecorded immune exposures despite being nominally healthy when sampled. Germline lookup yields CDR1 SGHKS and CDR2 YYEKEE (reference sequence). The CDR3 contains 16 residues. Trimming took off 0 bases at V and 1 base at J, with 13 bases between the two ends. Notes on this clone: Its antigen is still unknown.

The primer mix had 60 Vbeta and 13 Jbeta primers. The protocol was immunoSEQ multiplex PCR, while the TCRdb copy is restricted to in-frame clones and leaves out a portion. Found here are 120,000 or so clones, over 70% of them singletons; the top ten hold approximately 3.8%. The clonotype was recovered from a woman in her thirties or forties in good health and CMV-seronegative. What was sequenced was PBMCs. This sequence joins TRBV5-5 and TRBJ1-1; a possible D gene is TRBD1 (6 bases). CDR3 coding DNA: TGTGCCAGCAGCTTGGTGGAGGAGACAGGGAACACTGAAGCTTTCTTT. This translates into CASSLVEETGNTEAFF.